A selection of T cell receptor beta chains follows, all from one sample in a study of blood T cell repertoires in COVID-19. TCRdb's table, derived via immunoSEQ multiplex PCR, lists solely in-frame clones and lacks some. The table shows 130,000 or so clones, with roughly 85% occurring only once. The source material was peripheral blood. All receptors come from a human donor in a cohort sampled during active COVID-19. CDR3s include the opening cysteine and the closing phenylalanine or tryptophan. Fields, in order: clone size, J gene, D gene, V gene, CDR3 DNA, CDR3 protein. A D gene is named only where the DNA matches it firmly. Clone size is stated in some rows and not others, as once, few, many or a class when expanded.

>once|TRBJ2-3|TRBD1|TRBV9
TGTGCCAGCAACCGAGGGGGCGCCACAGATACGCAGTATTTT
CASNRGGATDTQYF
>.|TRBJ2-5|TRBD2|TRBV5-4
TGTGCCAGCAGCTTGGCGGGACTAGCGGGGTCTGAGACCCAGTACTTC
CASSLAGLAGSETQYF
>.|TRBJ2-7|TRBD2|TRBV9
TGTGCCAGCAGCCCGGGGGAGCGGGGGGGGCGCGAGCAGTACTTC
CASSPGERGGREQYF
>.|TRBJ1-2|TRBD1|TRBV4-3
TGCGCCAGCAGCCAGGAGACCCCGGGACAGGCACACCCTTTCTATGGCTACACCTTC
CASSQETPGQAHPFYGYTF
>.|TRBJ2-4|.|TRBV5-4
TGTGCCAGCAGCTCGAACAGGGAAAACATTCAGTACTTC
CASSSNRENIQYF
>.|TRBJ2-1|TRBD2|TRBV4-3
TGCGCCAGCAGCCAAGTGGGCGGGGGGCCCTACAATGAGCAGTTCTTC
CASSQVGGGPYNEQFF
>.|TRBJ2-2|TRBD1|TRBV5-1
TGCGCCAGCAGCATCTTTGGGACAGGGAACACCGGGGAGCTGTTTTTT
CASSIFGTGNTGELFF
>.|TRBJ1-6|TRBD1|TRBV28
TGTGCCAGCAGTTCCGCGACAGGGGGGCCCTCCTATAATTCACCCCTCCACTTT
CASSSATGGPSYNSPLHF
>.|TRBJ2-2|TRBD1|TRBV19
TGTGCCAGTAGGACAGGGGTCACCGGGGAGCTGTTTTTT
CASRTGVTGELFF
>.|TRBJ1-1|.|TRBV11-3
TGTGCCAGCAGCTCCAGTACAGGGTCGAACACTGAAGCTTTCTTT
CASSSSTGSNTEAFF
>.|TRBJ2-4|.|TRBV4-3
TGCGCCAGCAGCCAAGCAGGGATAGCCAAAAACATTCAGTACTTC
CASSQAGIAKNIQYF
>.|TRBJ2-5|TRBD2|TRBV20-1
TGCAGTGCTAGTCAGCTAGCGGGGGGGCTAGTAGAGACCCAGTACTTC
CSASQLAGGLVETQYF
>few|TRBJ2-3|.|TRBV24-1
TGTGCCACCAGTGACCCCGGGGGGCGGTCGACAGATACGCAGTATTTT
CATSDPGGRSTDTQYF
>few|TRBJ2-2|.|TRBV12-3/TRBV12-4
TGTGCCAGCAGTTTGCCCGGGACCGGGGAGCTGTTTTTT
CASSLPGTGELFF
>few|TRBJ2-7|.|TRBV5-1
TGCGCCAGCAGCTTGGAAGTGTCAGGAGAGCAGTACTTC
CASSLEVSGEQYF
>.|TRBJ1-2|.|TRBV5-1
TGCGCCAGCAGCTCCGAACTCTATGGCTACACCTTC
CASSSELYGYTF
>.|TRBJ2-3|TRBD1|TRBV6-2/TRBV6-3
TGTGCCAGCAGTTTTCCGGGACAGGGGATTAAAGATACGCAGTATTTT
CASSFPGQGIKDTQYF
>.|TRBJ2-1|.|TRBV9
TGTGCCAGCAGCGTAAGGATGGCGAGGGGGGGCTACAATGAGCAGTTCTTC
CASSVRMARGGYNEQFF
>.|TRBJ1-5|.|TRBV5-1
TGCGCCAGCAGCTTCAGGGCGGGGGATCAGCCCCAGCATTTT
CASSFRAGDQPQHF
>.|TRBJ1-1|TRBD1|TRBV24-1
TGTGCCACCAGTGGAGACAGGGGGCTGAACACTGAAGCTTTCTTT
CATSGDRGLNTEAFF
>once|TRBJ2-7|.|TRBV6-4
TGTGCCAGCAGTGAGACAACTAGCTCCTACGAGCAGTACTTC
CASSETTSSYEQYF
>.|TRBJ2-7|.|TRBV7-2
TGTGCCAGCAGCCCCCCAGGCAGCCCCTACGAGCAGTACTTC
CASSPPGSPYEQYF
>.|TRBJ2-2|.|TRBV7-3
TGTGCCAGCAGCTTAAAAGCCGTAACGGCCTGGACACCTAACACCGGGGAGCTGTTTTTT
CASSLKAVTAWTPNTGELFF
>.|TRBJ1-2|.|TRBV28
TGTGCCAGCAGTCCCCCCGGGGCGGGAGTTGGCTACACCTTC
CASSPPGAGVGYTF
>once|TRBJ2-5|.|TRBV2
TGTGCCAGCAGTGAAACGCGCGGGGTTCGGGTGACCCAGTACTTC
CASSETRGVRVTQYF
>.|TRBJ1-1|.|TRBV27
TGTGCCAGCAGTTTATCCAGGAAAAACACTGAAGCTTTCTTT
CASSLSRKNTEAFF
>.|TRBJ2-3|TRBD2|TRBV30
TGTGCCTGGAGTCCCCGAGGGCGGGGGGGCACAGATACGCAGTATTTT
CAWSPRGRGGTDTQYF
>.|TRBJ1-5|.|TRBV27
TGTGCCAGCAGGGACTTGGGGGCCAATCAGCCCCAGCATTTT
CASRDLGANQPQHF
>.|TRBJ1-1|TRBD1|TRBV25-1
TGTGCCAGCAGTGAAAACAGGGGCCACTACCTGAACACTGAAGCTTTCTTT
CASSENRGHYLNTEAFF
>.|TRBJ1-2|TRBD1|TRBV19
TGTGCCAGTAGTGCCCTCCGGGACAGGGGTTTAGGAGGCTACACCTTC
CASSALRDRGLGGYTF
>.|TRBJ2-1|.|TRBV3-1/TRBV3-2
TGTGCCAGCAGCCAAATAACCCGGGACTCTATCTCTTTCTCCTACAATGAGCAGTTCTTC
CASSQITRDSISFSYNEQFF
>.|TRBJ1-5|.|TRBV18
TGTGCCAGCTCCCCCCGGGGAGGGGAGCCCCAGCATTTT
CASSPRGGEPQHF
>.|TRBJ2-1|.|TRBV28
TGTGCCAGCAGTTATCGGGTTGAGCAGTTCTTC
CASSYRVEQFF
>.|TRBJ1-5|.|TRBV5-1
TGCGCCAGCAGCTTGGGGGAACAGGGTAATCAGCCCCAGCATTTT
CASSLGEQGNQPQHF
>.|TRBJ2-3|TRBD2|TRBV7-2
TGTGCCAGCAGAGAGACTAGCGGGGGGGCAGGGACGCAGTATTTT
CASRETSGGAGTQYF
>once|TRBJ1-2|.|TRBV6-5
TGTGCCAGCACTACGAGCGCTGGGTTAAACTATGGCTACACCTTC
CASTTSAGLNYGYTF